This T cell receptor (beta chain) emerged from a study of T cell responses to AZD1222 COVID-19 vaccine. Produced via immunoSEQ multiplex PCR; TCRdb's table is partial and in-frame only. The sample lists more than 85,000 clones; roughly four fifths were seen once. On this clone itself: Its cognate antigen is unknown.

Points from the study as a whole: Seropositive AZD1222 recipients at baseline numbered only 5 to 7. Spike-specific TCR breadth and depth were elevated following two AZD1222 doses. The sample set comprised mostly white British donors with more females, and clonal diversity was possibly underestimated. Per reports, nearly half of all spike-specific TCRs target regions that are unmutated in variants.

This clonotype originated in an adult in good health. The sequencing here drew on peripheral blood, taken on day 0 of AZD1222 vaccination.

The CDR3: CASSYSTSGTYEQYF. DNA of the CDR3: TGTGCCAGCAGTTACTCGACTAGCGGGACCTACGAGCAGTACTTC. V usage is TRBV6-5 and J usage is TRBJ2-7; 11 bases agree with TRBD2. Germline values: CDR1 MNHEY, CDR2 SVGAGI. This CDR3 is built from 15 residues. Trimming at V came to 0 bases and at J to 2 bases, leaving 0 bases not matched to a gene.